The 20 T cell receptor beta chains below come from one sample, sequenced in a study of blood T cell repertoires in COVID-19. Assay: immunoSEQ multiplex PCR; the TCRdb copy retains only in-frame clones and omits some. The sample shows approximately 59,000 clones, roughly 90% of them seen only once. The sample was peripheral blood. The receptors originated from a human donor in a cohort sampled during active COVID-19.

The chain combines TRBV19 with TRBJ1-6; D perhaps matches TRBD1 (5 bases). V was trimmed by 5 bases and J by 7 bases, leaving 21 bases between them. The CDR3 contains 17 residues. Looked up from germline, CDR1 is LNHDA and CDR2 is SQIVND (reference sequence). This CDR3 is CASSGIFRWQGNSPLHF. The DNA of the CDR3 is TGTGCCAGTAGTGGGATCTTTCGTTGGCAGGGAAATTCACCCCTCCACTTT.

The gene calls are TRBV7-9 and TRBJ2-7; 10 bases are shared with TRBD1. This CDR3 comprises 15 residues. The germline V gene encodes CDR1 SEHNR and CDR2 FQNEAQ (reference sequence). V was pared by 4 bases and J by 3 bases, with 6 bases of the junction left unmatched. The CDR3 nucleotides read TGTGCCAGCAGCTCCCAGGGGACAGGGGTCTACGAGCAGTACTTC. As protein: CASSSQGTGVYEQYF.

Only one count was recorded for this clone. V usage is TRBV6-5 and J usage is TRBJ1-5; D uncertain. The CDR3 extends over 10 amino acids. Germline V gene data show CDR1 as MNHEY and CDR2 as SVGAGI. V lost 11 bases to trimming and J lost 10 bases, with 12 bases between them. The CDR3 protein is CASYREPQHF. CDR3 DNA: TGTGCCTCCTATCGAGAACCCCAGCATTTT.

V is TRBV5-6 and J is TRBJ1-1; the match to TRBD1 covers 9 bases. V dropped 4 bases and J dropped 4; count of bases not matched to a gene: 8. The germline V gene has CDR1 SGHDT and CDR2 YYEEEE. CDR3 length: 15 amino acids. This chain's CDR3 is CASSPGTGSITEAFF. CDR3 in DNA: TGTGCCAGCAGCCCCGGGACAGGGTCCATCACTGAAGCTTTCTTT.

The chain joins TRBV7-2 to TRBJ1-1; TRBD1 matches at 7 bases. The CDR3 contains 15 residues. With 1 base clipped from V and 4 bases from J, the junction kept 6 bases outside the gene matches. Germline CDR1 is SGHTA and CDR2 is FQGNSA. CDR3 protein: CASSLGSRGTTEAFF. The CDR3 DNA sequence: TGTGCCAGCAGCTTAGGTTCCAGGGGGACCACTGAAGCTTTCTTT.

The chain is built from TRBV20-1 and TRBJ1-2, with D maybe TRBD1 (5 bases). The CDR3 loop spans 11 amino acids. The V end lost 6 bases, the J end lost 7 bases, and 12 bases lay between the germline ends. Germline loops: CDR1 DFQATT, CDR2 SNEGSKA (reference sequence). In nucleotides, the CDR3 is TGCAGTGCCCCGGACCAGGGTGGCTACACCTTC. This sequence encodes CSAPDQGGYTF.

This chain links TRBV4-1 with TRBJ1-4; the match to TRBD1 covers 8 bases. Looked up from germline, CDR1 is MGHRA and CDR2 is YSYEKL. The junction had 10 bases not matched to a gene; V was cut back by 3 bases and J by 7 bases. The CDR3 is 16 amino acids. CDR3 DNA: TGCGCCAGCAGCCAGTTTAGGACAGGGATAGGTGAAAAACTGTTTTTT. Translated, it gives CASSQFRTGIGEKLFF.

This clone was seen a single time. The V and J genes are TRBV5-1 and TRBJ2-7; 9 nucleotides line up with TRBD1. This CDR3 spans 14 amino acids. V trimming: 0 bases; J trimming: 2 bases; junction bases outside the gene matches: 0. The V gene's germline CDR1 is SGHRS and CDR2 YFSETQ. Here the CDR3 DNA reads TGCGCCAGCAGCTTGGGGGACAGGGCCTACGAGCAGTACTTC. Encoded protein: CASSLGDRAYEQYF.

The chain links TRBV7-8 to TRBJ1-5; 9 bases are shared with TRBD1. The V gene's germline CDR1 is SGHVS and CDR2 FQNEAQ. This CDR3 is built from 16 residues. The trim removed 0 bases at V and 5 bases at J, leaving 5 bases unmatched. This CDR3 is CASSLAGTGSHQPQHF. CDR3 nucleotide sequence: TGTGCCAGCAGCTTAGCTGGGACAGGGTCACATCAGCCCCAGCATTTT. Variable domain in full (rest from reference TRBV7-8 and TRBJ1-5): GAGVSQSPRYKVAKRGQDVALRCDPISGHVSLFWYQQALGQGPEFLTYFQNEAQLDKSGLPSDRFFAERPEGSVSTLKIQRTQQEDSAVYLCASSLAGTGSHQPQHFGDGTRLSIL.

The V gene is TRBV7-2, the J gene TRBJ2-7; D is perhaps TRBD1 (6 bases). V lost 5 bases, J lost 5 bases, and 16 bases lay in between. CDR3 length: 14 residues. Germline V gene data show CDR1 as SGHTA and CDR2 as FQGNSA. The CDR3 nucleotides read TGTGCCAGCAGCGCCCTCTACAGGGTCGACGAGCAGTACTTC. Protein: CASSALYRVDEQYF.

The chain combines TRBV13 with TRBJ1-2; D is uncertain. Germline V CDR1 and CDR2: PRHDT, FYEKMQ (reference sequence). V was shortened by 5 bases and J by 4 bases, with 14 bases between the two germline ends. This CDR3 is 14 amino acids long. CDR3 protein: CASSPGQIFYGYTF. The CDR3 DNA sequence: TGTGCCAGCAGCCCTGGGCAGATTTTCTATGGCTACACCTTC.

The V call is TRBV5-1, the J call TRBJ1-3, with D perhaps TRBD1 (5 bases). This CDR3 comprises 15 residues. The germline V gene has CDR1 SGHRS and CDR2 YFSETQ. V gave up 2 bases and J gave up 0 bases, with 9 bases separating them. CDR3 coding DNA: TGCGCCAGCAGCTTAGGACACATCTCTGGAAACACCATATATTTT. Amino acid sequence: CASSLGHISGNTIYF.

V and J are TRBV4-1 and TRBJ2-1, with 7 positions matching TRBD1. The CDR3 length is 17 residues. Per the germline V gene, CDR1 is MGHRA and CDR2 is YSYEKL. With 4 bases clipped from V and 6 bases from J, the junction kept 15 bases outside the gene matches. The DNA for the CDR3 is TGCGCCAGCAGCCCCGAAGGGACAGCGGCTTCCATCAATGAGCAGTTCTTC. Amino acid sequence: CASSPEGTAASINEQFF.

The V gene is TRBV5-8, the J gene TRBJ1-5; D is unresolved. The CDR3 contains 15 residues. V lost 0 bases and J lost 0, with 7 bases in between. Germline V gene lookup returns CDR1 SGHTS and CDR2 YDEGEE. For the CDR3, the DNA is TGTGCCAGCAGCTTGGCCGTAAATAGCAATCAGCCCCAGCATTTT. This sequence encodes CASSLAVNSNQPQHF.

This sequence joins TRBV5-1 and TRBJ2-7, with 8 bases matching TRBD1. The germline V gene has CDR1 SGHRS and CDR2 YFSETQ. The CDR3 consists of 15 residues. V trimming: 3 bases; J trimming: 3 bases; junction bases outside the gene matches: 8. This CDR3 is CASSYRTGLDYEQYF. The CDR3 DNA reads as TGCGCCAGCAGCTATCGGACAGGGTTGGACTACGAGCAGTACTTC. Using reference TRBV5-1 and TRBJ2-7 for the parts outside the CDR3, the full variable domain is KAGVTQTPRYLIKTRGQQVTLSCSPISGHRSVSWYQQTPGQGLQFLFEYFSETQRNKGNFPGRFSGRQFSNSRSEMNVSTLELGDSALYLCASSYRTGLDYEQYFGPGTRLTVT.

The rearrangement uses TRBV7-9 and TRBJ2-7; D is unclear. Germline V CDR1 and CDR2: SEHNR, FQNEAQ (reference sequence). The CDR3 contains 14 residues. V dropped 0 bases and J dropped 3 bases, with 9 bases sitting between them. CDR3 protein: CASSLASGFYEQYF. For the CDR3, the DNA is TGTGCCAGCAGCTTAGCGTCGGGTTTCTACGAGCAGTACTTC.

The chain recombines TRBV11-2 with TRBJ1-2; D uncertain. This CDR3 has 16 amino acids. CDR1 SGHAT and CDR2 FQNNGV come from the germline V gene. V lost 2 bases to trimming and J lost 2 bases, with 15 bases between them. The CDR3 region is CASSLSGLRLNYGYTF. In DNA form, the CDR3 reads TGTGCCAGCAGCTTATCCGGACTCCGCCTGAACTATGGCTACACCTTC.

The CDR3, as DNA: TGCAGCGTTGAACAGGGTGGATCTGGGGCCAACGTCCTGACTTTC. It encodes CSVEQGGSGANVLTF. The chain uses TRBV29-1 and TRBJ2-6, with D possibly matching TRBD1 (5 bases). The CDR3 consists of 15 residues. The V end was cut by 2 bases, the J end by 1 base, with 9 bases between. Germline lookup yields CDR1 SQVTM and CDR2 ANQGSEA.

This clone came up a few times. The rearrangement links TRBV5-1 to TRBJ2-6; no clear D gene. This CDR3 is 17 amino acids long. Germline CDR1 SGHRS, CDR2 YFSETQ. V was trimmed by 4 bases and J by 2 bases, leaving 16 bases between them. CDR3 sequence reads: CASSPQVGWAGANVLTF. As DNA, the CDR3 is TGCGCCAGCAGCCCCCAGGTCGGTTGGGCTGGGGCCAACGTCCTGACTTTC.

This sequence joins TRBV4-3 and TRBJ1-3; no definite D call. The CDR3 covers 14 residues. V lost 4 bases to trimming and J lost 5 bases, with 12 bases between them. The germline V gene encodes CDR1 LGHNA and CDR2 YSLEER. Written as DNA, the CDR3 is TGCGCCAGCAGCCTCGGGAGTTTCCGAAACACCATATATTTT. Protein product: CASSLGSFRNTIYF.